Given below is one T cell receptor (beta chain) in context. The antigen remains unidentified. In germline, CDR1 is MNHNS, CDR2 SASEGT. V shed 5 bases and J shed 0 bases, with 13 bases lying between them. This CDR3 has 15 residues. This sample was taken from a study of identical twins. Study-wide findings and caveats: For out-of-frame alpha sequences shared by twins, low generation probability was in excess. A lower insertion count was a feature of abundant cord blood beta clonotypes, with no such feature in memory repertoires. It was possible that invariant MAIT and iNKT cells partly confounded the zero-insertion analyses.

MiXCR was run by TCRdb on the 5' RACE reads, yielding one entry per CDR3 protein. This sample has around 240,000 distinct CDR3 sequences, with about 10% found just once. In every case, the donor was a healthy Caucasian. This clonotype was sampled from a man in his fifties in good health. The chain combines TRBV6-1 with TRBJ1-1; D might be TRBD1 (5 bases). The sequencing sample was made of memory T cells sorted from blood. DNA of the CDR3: TGTGCCAGCAGTCGACCCTTGGGGGTGAACACTGAAGCTTTCTTT. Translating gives CASSRPLGVNTEAFF.